This T cell receptor (beta chain) stems from a study of regulatory T cells in long-lasting Graves disease. Overall study findings and caveats: Persistent disease was characterized by preferential usage of TRBV28, TRBJ1-2 and TRBJ2-5.

Building of the TCR beta libraries involved iRepertoire HTBI primers and Arm-PCR of CDR3 regions. How the authors handled the data: Across samples, 50 to 75 TRBV and some 13 TRBJ segments were found. TCRdb ran MiXCR on the multiplex PCR reads and lists one entry per CDR3 protein. The V and J calls were not made by the authors but by TCRdb's processing. Of approximately 230,000 distinct CDR3 sequences listed, around 17% are singletons. Germline V gene lookup returns CDR1 MDHEN and CDR2 SYDVKM. V dropped 6 bases and J dropped 7 bases, with 13 bases sitting between them. This CDR3 has 13 amino acids. This clonotype was seen at least ten times. What it binds is unknown. Stated time point: newly diagnosed GD, antithyroid drugs for less than 3 months. TCR sequences were obtained from RNA taken from PBMCs.

This chain connects TRBV28 to TRBJ1-5; D might be TRBD1 (6 bases). This sequence originates from a female donor with Graves disease. The sample here was peripheral blood mononuclear cells (PBMCs), taken at new diagnosis, from a patient treated with antithyroid drugs. Here the CDR3 reads CASRGQIGQPQHF. The CDR3 bases are TGTGCCAGCAGGGGACAAATCGGACAGCCCCAGCATTTT.